A single T cell receptor beta chain is shown here with its context. This clone's antigen is unknown. Per-base quality was not reported, and no clone a single base away is much larger than it. At one collaborating source in Seattle, patients were enrolled during active infection and were followed longitudinally through the course of disease. Whole blood was collected in K2EDTA tubes by collaborating institutions according to the institutions' own protocols. For TCRbeta analysis, collaborators shipped samples as frozen whole blood, isolated PBMCs, or DNA extracted from either of those sample types. This record comes from a study of blood T cell repertoires in COVID-19 (dated by TCRdb to the early 2020s). With regard to the full study: The collaborator samples originated in the United States, Italy and Spain and spanned the acute and convalescent phases of COVID-19. The samples were drawn from the first 160 participants of the ongoing ImmuneRACE study and from 1,254 subjects provided by 6 global collaborators. The repertoires were released in a freely available public database intended as a resource for research on the immune response to SARS-CoV-2. Nearly every sample came with metadata listing a de-identified subject ID, COVID-19 status, age in years and sex. HLA class I and class II types, where available, came from metadata supplied by the sample provider rather than from assay-based typing. The dataset comprised deeply sampled blood TCRbeta repertoires from subjects exposed to, actively infected with, or recovered from COVID-19. The material from the prospective study consisted of cDNA or gDNA derived from T cells, B-cell-depleted T cells, or PBMCs. Overall study results and their limits: How much clinical and demographic metadata was included differed by source and by participant, and the metadata was provided uncurated.

Based on the germline V gene, the CDR1 and CDR2 sequences are MNHEY and SVGEGT. The CDR3 contains 16 residues, cysteine and phenylalanine counted. Only the CDR3 part of the read is kept: 48 bases, read in frame from the first base. Clipping removes 2 bases from V and 8 bases from J, with 10 as the unmatched junction base count. TCRbeta CDR3 regions were amplified from genomic DNA by means of the immunoSEQ Assay, a bias-controlled multiplex PCR. As for the original processing: The number of nucleated cells in each sample was estimated from the amplification of reference gene primers within the assay. To quantify the absolute abundance of each unique TCRbeta CDR3 rearrangement, sequence reads were collapsed and filtered. For each sample, productive Simpson clonality was calculated by taking the square root of Simpson's diversity index across productive rearrangements. In its TCRdb copy, this immuneACCESS table keeps in-frame sequences only and misses some clones. Where compared with another copy, unresolved V genes explain less than half of these, and the others have no known cause. The V and J calls and clone size were taken over from that table, and D and trimming were inferred from the DNA. A total of a few hundred thousand clones appear in this sample, approximately 88% of them only once. In total, the top ten clones hold 1.5% to 2% of the sample.

The sequence is built from TRBV6-2 or TRBV6-3 and TRBJ2-1; TRBD2 lines up with 9 middle nucleotides. The sequencing sample was made of peripheral blood. The TCR sequence derives from a woman in her thirties with COVID-19, enrolled during active disease. This receptor carries the CDR3 CASSYGGAGGPDEQFF. The sequence in DNA is TGTGCCAGCAGTTACGGCGGGGCGGGGGGGCCGGATGAGCAGTTCTTC.